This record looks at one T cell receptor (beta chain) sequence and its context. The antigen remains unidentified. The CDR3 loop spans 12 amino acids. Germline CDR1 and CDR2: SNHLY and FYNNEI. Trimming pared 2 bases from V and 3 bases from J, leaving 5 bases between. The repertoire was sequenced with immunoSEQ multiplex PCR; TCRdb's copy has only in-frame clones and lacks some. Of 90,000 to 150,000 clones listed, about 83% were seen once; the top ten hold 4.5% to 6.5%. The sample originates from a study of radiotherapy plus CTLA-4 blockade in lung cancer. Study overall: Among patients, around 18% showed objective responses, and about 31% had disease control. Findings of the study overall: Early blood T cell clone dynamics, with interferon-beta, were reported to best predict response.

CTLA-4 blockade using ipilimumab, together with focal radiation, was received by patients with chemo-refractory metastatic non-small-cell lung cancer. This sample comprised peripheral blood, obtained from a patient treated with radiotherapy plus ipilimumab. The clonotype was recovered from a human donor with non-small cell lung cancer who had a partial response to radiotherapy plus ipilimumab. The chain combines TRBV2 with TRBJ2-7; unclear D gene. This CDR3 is CASSESSYEQYF. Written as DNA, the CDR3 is TGTGCCAGCAGTGAAAGTAGCTACGAGCAGTACTTC.